These 4 T cell receptor beta chains were sequenced from one sample in a study of blood T cell repertoires in COVID-19. Data came from immunoSEQ multiplex PCR; TCRdb stores just in-frame clones and leaves some out. The data hold 300,000 to 450,000 clones, with 85% observed a single time. Sample: peripheral blood. The origin of the receptors is a woman in her late teens or twenties with acute or convalescent COVID-19.

The CDR3 spells CASSFSPRENEQFF. The CDR3, as DNA: TGTGCCAGCAGCTTCTCCCCCCGGGAGAATGAGCAGTTCTTC. This chain uses TRBV9 with TRBJ2-1; D might be TRBD2 (6 bases). Germline CDR1 is SGDLS and CDR2 is YYNGEE. There are 14 residues in the CDR3. Trimming took off 4 bases at V and 7 bases at J, with 15 bases between the two ends.

The chain combines TRBV5-6 with TRBJ2-7, with 7 bases that match TRBD2. Germline V gene data show CDR1 as SGHDT and CDR2 as YYEEEE. CDR3 length: 13 residues. V lost 0 bases and J lost 12; bases outside the gene matches: 9. In DNA form, the CDR3 reads TGTGCCAGCAGCTTGGAGAGGACTAGGATTCTGTACTTC. Amino acids: CASSLERTRILYF.

The chain employs TRBV29-1 and TRBJ2-5; 7 bases agree with TRBD2. Trimming at V came to 6 bases and at J to 2 bases, leaving 18 bases not matched to a gene. The CDR3 totals 17 residues. Germline CDR1 SQVTM, CDR2 ANQGSEA. In DNA form, the CDR3 reads TGCAGCGTGGGGTCCCGGGAGGTCCTACAATTACAAGAGACCCAGTACTTC. Translated: CSVGSREVLQLQETQYF.

The J gene is TRBJ1-6, the V gene TRBV9, with 7 nucleotides matching TRBD1. The CDR3 covers 17 residues. Germline CDR1 and CDR2: SGDLS and YYNGEE. V trimming: 0 bases; J trimming: 4 bases; junction bases outside the gene matches: 7. The CDR3: CASSVEKGTDYNSPLHF. Here the CDR3 DNA reads TGTGCCAGCAGCGTAGAAAAAGGGACAGATTATAATTCACCCCTCCACTTT.